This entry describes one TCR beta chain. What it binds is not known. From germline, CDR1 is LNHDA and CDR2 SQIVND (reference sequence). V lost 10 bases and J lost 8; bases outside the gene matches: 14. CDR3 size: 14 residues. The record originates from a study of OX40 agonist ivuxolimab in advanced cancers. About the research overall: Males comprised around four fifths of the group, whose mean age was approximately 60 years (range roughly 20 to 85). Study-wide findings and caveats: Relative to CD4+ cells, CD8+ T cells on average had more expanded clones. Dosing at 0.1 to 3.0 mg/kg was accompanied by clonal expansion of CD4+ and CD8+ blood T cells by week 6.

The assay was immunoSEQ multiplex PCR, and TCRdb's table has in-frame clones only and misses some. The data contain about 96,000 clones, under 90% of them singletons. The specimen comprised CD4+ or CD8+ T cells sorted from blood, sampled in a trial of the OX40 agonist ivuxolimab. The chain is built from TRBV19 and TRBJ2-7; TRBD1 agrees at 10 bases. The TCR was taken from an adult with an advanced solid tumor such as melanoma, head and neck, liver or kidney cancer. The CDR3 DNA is TGTGCCACCCGGGGGGGGACAGGGGTCCCCCAGCAGTACTTC. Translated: CATRGGTGVPQQYF.